Given below is one T cell receptor (beta chain) in context. The data belong to a study of blood T cell repertoires in COVID-19. Study-wide background: Samples taken during acute and convalescent COVID-19 were collected in the United States, Italy and Spain. Sources were T cells, B-cell-depleted T cells, or PBMCs; the material itself was cDNA or gDNA.

V was clipped by 6 bases and J by 6 bases, with 16 bases between them. The germline gives CDR1 KGHDR, CDR2 SFDVKD. The CDR3 runs 14 residues. Original data processing: For nucleated cells, counts were estimated from reference gene primer amplification. Clones were read by immunoSEQ multiplex PCR, and TCRdb kept only the in-frame ones, dropping some. V and J calls and clone size are given by that table; D and trimming were obtained from the DNA. The sample has 73,000 or so clones; roughly 90% are singletons. Specimen: peripheral blood. This chain links TRBV24-1 with TRBJ1-2; no firm D call. The TCR was taken from a man aged 25-40 years with acute or convalescent COVID-19. The CDR3 loop is CATSPSIHGHGYTF. CDR3 in DNA: TGTGCCACCAGTCCCTCTATCCACGGTCATGGCTACACCTTC.